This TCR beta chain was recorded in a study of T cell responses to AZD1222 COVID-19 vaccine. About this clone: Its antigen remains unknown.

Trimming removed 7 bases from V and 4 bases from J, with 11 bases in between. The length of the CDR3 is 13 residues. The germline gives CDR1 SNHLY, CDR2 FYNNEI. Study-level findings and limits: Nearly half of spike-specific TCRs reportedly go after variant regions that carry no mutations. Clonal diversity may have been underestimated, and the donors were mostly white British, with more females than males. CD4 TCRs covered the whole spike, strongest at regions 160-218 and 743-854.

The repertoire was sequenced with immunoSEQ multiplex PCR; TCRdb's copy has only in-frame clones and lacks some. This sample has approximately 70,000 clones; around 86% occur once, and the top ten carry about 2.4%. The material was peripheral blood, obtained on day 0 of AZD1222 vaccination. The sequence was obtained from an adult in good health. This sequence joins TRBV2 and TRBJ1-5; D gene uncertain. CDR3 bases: TGTGCCAGCAAAATGGACGGAAATCAGCCCCAGCATTTT. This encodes CASKMDGNQPQHF.